These T cell receptor beta chains were read from a single sample in a study of blood T cell repertoires in COVID-19. The assay was immunoSEQ multiplex PCR, and TCRdb's table has in-frame clones only and misses some. The sample contains a few hundred thousand clones, approximately 92% of which appear only once. Sequenced: PBMCs or T cells enriched from blood (not recorded which). These receptor sequences come from a woman under 40 who had recovered from COVID-19. Each CDR3 is given with its conserved first and last residue. The order of the fields is D gene, J gene, clone size, V gene, CDR3 DNA, CDR3 protein. The D gene is left open where the match is weak. For some rows the clone size is stated as once, few or many, or as a class when expanded; others skip it.

TRBD1 | TRBJ1-1 | few | TRBV5-5 | TGTGCCAGCAGACACAGGGGTGACACTGAAGCTTTCTTT | CASRHRGDTEAFF
- | TRBJ2-3 | - | TRBV11-3 | TGTGCCAGCAGCTTACCGGGCACAGATACGCAGTATTTT | CASSLPGTDTQYF
TRBD2 | TRBJ2-3 | - | TRBV19 | TGTGCCAGTACCTCCCCCTCCTGGTCTAGCGGTTTCACAGATACGCAGTATTTT | CASTSPSWSSGFTDTQYF
TRBD1 | TRBJ1-2 | - | TRBV28 | TGTGCCAGCAGTTCATGGACAGGGGGCTTGAGGGGCTACACCTTC | CASSSWTGGLRGYTF
TRBD2 | TRBJ2-6 | - | TRBV11-2 | TGTGCCAGCAGTCCCTTTCATAGCGGGTTCTCTGGGGCCAACGTCCTGACTTTC | CASSPFHSGFSGANVLTF
TRBD1 | TRBJ2-7 | - | TRBV24-1 | TGTGCCACCAGTGATGCAAGGGGGCACGACTACGAGCAGTACTTC | CATSDARGHDYEQYF
- | TRBJ2-7 | few | TRBV16 | TGTGCCAGCAGCCAATTGAACGAGGCCTACGAGCAGTACTTC | CASSQLNEAYEQYF
- | TRBJ2-7 | - | TRBV10-3 | TGTGCCATCAGTGTAGGGGGTAGAACATACGAGCAGTACTTC | CAISVGGRTYEQYF
TRBD2 | TRBJ2-1 | once | TRBV4-1 | TGCGCCAGCAGCCAAGATGGGACTAGCGGGAGGGCCTACTCGAAGTTCTTC | CASSQDGTSGRAYSKFF
TRBD1 | TRBJ1-3 | - | TRBV25-1 | TGTGCCAGCAGTGACGGACAGGGAGGCTCCGGAAACACCATATATTTT | CASSDGQGGSGNTIYF
TRBD2 | TRBJ2-1 | - | TRBV5-3 | TGTGCCAGAAGCTCCTCACGCGGGGGTGAGCAGTTCTTC | CARSSSRGGEQFF
TRBD1 | TRBJ2-7 | - | TRBV13 | TGTGCCAGCAGCCGATGGGACAGCTCCTACGAGCAGTACTTC | CASSRWDSSYEQYF
TRBD2 | TRBJ2-7 | - | TRBV7-6 | TGTGCCAGCAGCTTAATGTCAACTAGCGGGGGAACCTACGAGCAGTACTTC | CASSLMSTSGGTYEQYF
TRBD2 | TRBJ2-7 | - | TRBV7-8 | TGTGCCACCCTTCTAGCGGGAGGATACGAGCAGTACTTC | CATLLAGGYEQYF
TRBD1 | TRBJ2-7 | - | TRBV5-4 | TGTGCCAGCAGCAGGGGACAGGGGGCCGACGAGCAGTACTTC | CASSRGQGADEQYF
- | TRBJ1-1 | - | TRBV10-3 | TGTGCCATCAGCCCCGGGTCGTCGAACACTGAAGCTTTCTTT | CAISPGSSNTEAFF
TRBD2 | TRBJ2-1 | - | TRBV6-2/TRBV6-3 | TGTGCCAGCAGTTACTCTCCTATAGCGGGAGGCGCCTACAATGAGCAGTTCTTC | CASSYSPIAGGAYNEQFF
- | TRBJ1-6 | - | TRBV4-1 | TGCGCCAGCAGCCAAGAATGGGGGCAATGGGGTTCACCCCTCCACTTT | CASSQEWGQWGSPLHF
TRBD2 | TRBJ2-7 | - | TRBV2 | TGTGCCAGCATTGCGCAGCGGGAAGACTACGAGCAGTACTTC | CASIAQREDYEQYF
- | TRBJ2-5 | - | TRBV29-1 | TGCAGCGTTGCGGAGGGCTCCTACGAGACCCAGTACTTC | CSVAEGSYETQYF
TRBD2 | TRBJ2-2 | - | TRBV4-3 | TGCGCCAGCAGCCATCGACTAGCGGGAGGGCCTCGGGGAGGGGAGCTGTTTTTT | CASSHRLAGGPRGGELFF
- | TRBJ1-4 | once | TRBV28 | TGTGCCAGCAGTTATAGGACAACGAAAAAACTGTTTTTT | CASSYRTTKKLFF
- | TRBJ1-4 | - | TRBV5-1 | TGCGCCAGCAGTGTGACAGGCAGTAATGAAAAACTGTTTTTT | CASSVTGSNEKLFF
- | TRBJ1-1 | - | TRBV5-5 | TGTGCCAGCAGCCTGGCCTGGAGTAACACTGAAGCTTTCTTT | CASSLAWSNTEAFF
TRBD1 | TRBJ2-7 | many | TRBV2 | TGTGCCAGCAGTGAACGACAGGGTTTCCACGAGCAGTACTTC | CASSERQGFHEQYF
TRBD1 | TRBJ1-6 | - | TRBV28 | TGTGCCAGCAGTCTTGAACAGGGGAGGAATTCACCCCTCCACTTT | CASSLEQGRNSPLHF
- | TRBJ2-3 | - | TRBV7-2 | TGTGCCAGCAGCCTGACTCGCTGGGCAGATACGCAGTATTTT | CASSLTRWADTQYF
- | TRBJ1-2 | - | TRBV27 | TGTGCCAGCCGCCTCTCAGGGAACTATGGCTACACCTTC | CASRLSGNYGYTF
TRBD2 | TRBJ2-1 | - | TRBV4-3 | TGCGCCAGCAGCCAAGATGGGGAGGGAGCGGGAGTGGGCTACAATGAGCAGTTCTTC | CASSQDGEGAGVGYNEQFF
TRBD2 | TRBJ2-1 | - | TRBV28 | TGTGCCAGCAGGGGACTAGTCCTCCTCTACAATGAGCAGTTCTTC | CASRGLVLLYNEQFF
- | TRBJ2-2 | - | TRBV28 | TGTGCCAGCATGGGGGGGCAGGGCACCGGGGAGCTGTTTTTT | CASMGGQGTGELFF
TRBD1 | TRBJ1-2 | - | TRBV19 | TGTGCCAGTAGTATTCAGGGGGTGACCTATGGCTACACCTTC | CASSIQGVTYGYTF
- | TRBJ2-5 | - | TRBV5-6 | TGTGCCAGCAGCTCCGATCAGATACAAGAGACCCAGTACTTC | CASSSDQIQETQYF
- | TRBJ1-1 | once | TRBV7-3 | TGTGCCAGCAGCTTAATGGGGGGACGTATGAACACTGAAGCTTTCTTT | CASSLMGGRMNTEAFF
TRBD1 | TRBJ2-1 | once | TRBV28 | TGTGCCAGCAGTTTAAGTGGGACAGTCCACCGGGTGCAGTTCTTC | CASSLSGTVHRVQFF
- | TRBJ1-6 | - | TRBV7-3 | TGTGCCAGCAGCTTAGGGACACCAAATTCACCCCTCCACTTT | CASSLGTPNSPLHF
TRBD2 | TRBJ2-1 | - | TRBV2 | TGTGCCAGCAGGCTGACTAGCGGGGGGGTTGATGAGCAGTTCTTC | CASRLTSGGVDEQFF
TRBD2 | TRBJ2-2 | - | TRBV5-1 | TGCGCCAGCAGCTTCGGGGGGACGACCGGGGAGCTGTTTTTT | CASSFGGTTGELFF
- | TRBJ2-7 | few | TRBV6-6 | TGTGCCAGCAGTCTCTATATGGAGCAGTACTTC | CASSLYMEQYF
TRBD1 | TRBJ1-6 | - | TRBV4-1 | TGCGCCAGCAGCCCCATTCCCCGGGACAGGGGGAAATCACCCCTCCACTTT | CASSPIPRDRGKSPLHF
- | TRBJ2-1 | - | TRBV4-1 | TGCGCCAGCAGCCAAGTTAAGGGACTGGCCTCATCCAATGAGCAGTTCTTC | CASSQVKGLASSNEQFF
TRBD2 | TRBJ2-3 | - | TRBV24-1 | TGTGCCACCAGTGATCCCGCCGGGGGGGGCCTAATCCAAGATACGCAGTATTTT | CATSDPAGGGLIQDTQYF
TRBD1 | TRBJ2-3 | - | TRBV18 | TGTGCCAGCTCACCGACAGGGGGCACAGATACGCAGTATTTT | CASSPTGGTDTQYF
TRBD1 | TRBJ1-1 | - | TRBV28 | TGTGCCAGCAGTGCAGGGGGAATGAACACTGAAGCTTTCTTT | CASSAGGMNTEAFF
TRBD1 | TRBJ1-2 | - | TRBV18 | TGTGCCAGCTCACCAGTGACCGGGACAGGGGACTACACCTTC | CASSPVTGTGDYTF
TRBD2 | TRBJ2-7 | once | TRBV25-1 | TGTGCCAGCAGTGTCGCGGGAGGTGACTACGAGCAGTACTTC | CASSVAGGDYEQYF
- | TRBJ1-2 | - | TRBV28 | TGTGCCAGCAGCCTCAGGGAACTCGTTACTAACTATGGCTACACCTTC | CASSLRELVTNYGYTF
- | TRBJ2-2 | - | TRBV7-6 | TGTGCCAGCAGCCGACCTATAGGGAGTAGCGGGGAGCTGTTTTTT | CASSRPIGSSGELFF
- | TRBJ1-6 | - | TRBV6-5 | TGTGCCAGCAGTTACTCAACGGTCTCACCCCTCCACTTT | CASSYSTVSPLHF
- | TRBJ1-1 | - | TRBV2 | TGTGCCAGCAGTGGGGGGCGGGACACTGAAGCTTTCTTT | CASSGGRDTEAFF
- | TRBJ1-5 | - | TRBV2 | TGTGCCAGCAGTGCTGGCGGTTGGCAGCCCCAGCATTTT | CASSAGGWQPQHF
- | TRBJ2-6 | - | TRBV10-3 | TGTGCCATCAGTGCAGCCCGGGGAAACCCCTCTGGGGCCAACGTCCTGACTTTC | CAISAARGNPSGANVLTF
- | TRBJ1-3 | once | TRBV7-2 | TGTGCCAGCAGCACGTGGACGGGGGGAAACACCATATATTTT | CASSTWTGGNTIYF
TRBD1 | TRBJ1-1 | - | TRBV5-1 | TGCGCCAGCAGATCGACAGGGGGCGGCGGGAACACTGAAGCTTTCTTT | CASRSTGGGGNTEAFF